This T cell receptor beta chain is drawn from a study of CD8 T cells in ankylosing spondylitis. Study-wide points: Within ankylosing spondylitis blood, a TCR beta motif made up of roughly eight highly homologous variants appeared to be characteristic.

The CDR3 contains 15 residues. Germline loops: CDR1 SGDLS, CDR2 YYNGEE. Trimming took 0 bases from V and 2 from J, leaving 10 bases between them. This clonotype was seen many times. Its specificity is not known. Preparation of TCR beta libraries was done by quantitative 5'-RACE with molecular barcodes. MiXCR, applied by TCRdb to the 5' RACE reads, yields one record per CDR3 protein. This table has about 6,000 distinct CDR3 sequences, about 2% appearing once. The receptor comes from a male donor with ankylosing spondylitis or in good health (not recorded which). Sequencing was performed on blood, either unsorted or a sorted T cell fraction (not recorded which). V usage is TRBV9 and J usage is TRBJ2-3, with D unresolved. CDR3: CASSVESRHTDTQYF. As DNA, the CDR3 is TGTGCCAGCAGCGTAGAATCCCGCCACACAGATACGCAGTATTTT.